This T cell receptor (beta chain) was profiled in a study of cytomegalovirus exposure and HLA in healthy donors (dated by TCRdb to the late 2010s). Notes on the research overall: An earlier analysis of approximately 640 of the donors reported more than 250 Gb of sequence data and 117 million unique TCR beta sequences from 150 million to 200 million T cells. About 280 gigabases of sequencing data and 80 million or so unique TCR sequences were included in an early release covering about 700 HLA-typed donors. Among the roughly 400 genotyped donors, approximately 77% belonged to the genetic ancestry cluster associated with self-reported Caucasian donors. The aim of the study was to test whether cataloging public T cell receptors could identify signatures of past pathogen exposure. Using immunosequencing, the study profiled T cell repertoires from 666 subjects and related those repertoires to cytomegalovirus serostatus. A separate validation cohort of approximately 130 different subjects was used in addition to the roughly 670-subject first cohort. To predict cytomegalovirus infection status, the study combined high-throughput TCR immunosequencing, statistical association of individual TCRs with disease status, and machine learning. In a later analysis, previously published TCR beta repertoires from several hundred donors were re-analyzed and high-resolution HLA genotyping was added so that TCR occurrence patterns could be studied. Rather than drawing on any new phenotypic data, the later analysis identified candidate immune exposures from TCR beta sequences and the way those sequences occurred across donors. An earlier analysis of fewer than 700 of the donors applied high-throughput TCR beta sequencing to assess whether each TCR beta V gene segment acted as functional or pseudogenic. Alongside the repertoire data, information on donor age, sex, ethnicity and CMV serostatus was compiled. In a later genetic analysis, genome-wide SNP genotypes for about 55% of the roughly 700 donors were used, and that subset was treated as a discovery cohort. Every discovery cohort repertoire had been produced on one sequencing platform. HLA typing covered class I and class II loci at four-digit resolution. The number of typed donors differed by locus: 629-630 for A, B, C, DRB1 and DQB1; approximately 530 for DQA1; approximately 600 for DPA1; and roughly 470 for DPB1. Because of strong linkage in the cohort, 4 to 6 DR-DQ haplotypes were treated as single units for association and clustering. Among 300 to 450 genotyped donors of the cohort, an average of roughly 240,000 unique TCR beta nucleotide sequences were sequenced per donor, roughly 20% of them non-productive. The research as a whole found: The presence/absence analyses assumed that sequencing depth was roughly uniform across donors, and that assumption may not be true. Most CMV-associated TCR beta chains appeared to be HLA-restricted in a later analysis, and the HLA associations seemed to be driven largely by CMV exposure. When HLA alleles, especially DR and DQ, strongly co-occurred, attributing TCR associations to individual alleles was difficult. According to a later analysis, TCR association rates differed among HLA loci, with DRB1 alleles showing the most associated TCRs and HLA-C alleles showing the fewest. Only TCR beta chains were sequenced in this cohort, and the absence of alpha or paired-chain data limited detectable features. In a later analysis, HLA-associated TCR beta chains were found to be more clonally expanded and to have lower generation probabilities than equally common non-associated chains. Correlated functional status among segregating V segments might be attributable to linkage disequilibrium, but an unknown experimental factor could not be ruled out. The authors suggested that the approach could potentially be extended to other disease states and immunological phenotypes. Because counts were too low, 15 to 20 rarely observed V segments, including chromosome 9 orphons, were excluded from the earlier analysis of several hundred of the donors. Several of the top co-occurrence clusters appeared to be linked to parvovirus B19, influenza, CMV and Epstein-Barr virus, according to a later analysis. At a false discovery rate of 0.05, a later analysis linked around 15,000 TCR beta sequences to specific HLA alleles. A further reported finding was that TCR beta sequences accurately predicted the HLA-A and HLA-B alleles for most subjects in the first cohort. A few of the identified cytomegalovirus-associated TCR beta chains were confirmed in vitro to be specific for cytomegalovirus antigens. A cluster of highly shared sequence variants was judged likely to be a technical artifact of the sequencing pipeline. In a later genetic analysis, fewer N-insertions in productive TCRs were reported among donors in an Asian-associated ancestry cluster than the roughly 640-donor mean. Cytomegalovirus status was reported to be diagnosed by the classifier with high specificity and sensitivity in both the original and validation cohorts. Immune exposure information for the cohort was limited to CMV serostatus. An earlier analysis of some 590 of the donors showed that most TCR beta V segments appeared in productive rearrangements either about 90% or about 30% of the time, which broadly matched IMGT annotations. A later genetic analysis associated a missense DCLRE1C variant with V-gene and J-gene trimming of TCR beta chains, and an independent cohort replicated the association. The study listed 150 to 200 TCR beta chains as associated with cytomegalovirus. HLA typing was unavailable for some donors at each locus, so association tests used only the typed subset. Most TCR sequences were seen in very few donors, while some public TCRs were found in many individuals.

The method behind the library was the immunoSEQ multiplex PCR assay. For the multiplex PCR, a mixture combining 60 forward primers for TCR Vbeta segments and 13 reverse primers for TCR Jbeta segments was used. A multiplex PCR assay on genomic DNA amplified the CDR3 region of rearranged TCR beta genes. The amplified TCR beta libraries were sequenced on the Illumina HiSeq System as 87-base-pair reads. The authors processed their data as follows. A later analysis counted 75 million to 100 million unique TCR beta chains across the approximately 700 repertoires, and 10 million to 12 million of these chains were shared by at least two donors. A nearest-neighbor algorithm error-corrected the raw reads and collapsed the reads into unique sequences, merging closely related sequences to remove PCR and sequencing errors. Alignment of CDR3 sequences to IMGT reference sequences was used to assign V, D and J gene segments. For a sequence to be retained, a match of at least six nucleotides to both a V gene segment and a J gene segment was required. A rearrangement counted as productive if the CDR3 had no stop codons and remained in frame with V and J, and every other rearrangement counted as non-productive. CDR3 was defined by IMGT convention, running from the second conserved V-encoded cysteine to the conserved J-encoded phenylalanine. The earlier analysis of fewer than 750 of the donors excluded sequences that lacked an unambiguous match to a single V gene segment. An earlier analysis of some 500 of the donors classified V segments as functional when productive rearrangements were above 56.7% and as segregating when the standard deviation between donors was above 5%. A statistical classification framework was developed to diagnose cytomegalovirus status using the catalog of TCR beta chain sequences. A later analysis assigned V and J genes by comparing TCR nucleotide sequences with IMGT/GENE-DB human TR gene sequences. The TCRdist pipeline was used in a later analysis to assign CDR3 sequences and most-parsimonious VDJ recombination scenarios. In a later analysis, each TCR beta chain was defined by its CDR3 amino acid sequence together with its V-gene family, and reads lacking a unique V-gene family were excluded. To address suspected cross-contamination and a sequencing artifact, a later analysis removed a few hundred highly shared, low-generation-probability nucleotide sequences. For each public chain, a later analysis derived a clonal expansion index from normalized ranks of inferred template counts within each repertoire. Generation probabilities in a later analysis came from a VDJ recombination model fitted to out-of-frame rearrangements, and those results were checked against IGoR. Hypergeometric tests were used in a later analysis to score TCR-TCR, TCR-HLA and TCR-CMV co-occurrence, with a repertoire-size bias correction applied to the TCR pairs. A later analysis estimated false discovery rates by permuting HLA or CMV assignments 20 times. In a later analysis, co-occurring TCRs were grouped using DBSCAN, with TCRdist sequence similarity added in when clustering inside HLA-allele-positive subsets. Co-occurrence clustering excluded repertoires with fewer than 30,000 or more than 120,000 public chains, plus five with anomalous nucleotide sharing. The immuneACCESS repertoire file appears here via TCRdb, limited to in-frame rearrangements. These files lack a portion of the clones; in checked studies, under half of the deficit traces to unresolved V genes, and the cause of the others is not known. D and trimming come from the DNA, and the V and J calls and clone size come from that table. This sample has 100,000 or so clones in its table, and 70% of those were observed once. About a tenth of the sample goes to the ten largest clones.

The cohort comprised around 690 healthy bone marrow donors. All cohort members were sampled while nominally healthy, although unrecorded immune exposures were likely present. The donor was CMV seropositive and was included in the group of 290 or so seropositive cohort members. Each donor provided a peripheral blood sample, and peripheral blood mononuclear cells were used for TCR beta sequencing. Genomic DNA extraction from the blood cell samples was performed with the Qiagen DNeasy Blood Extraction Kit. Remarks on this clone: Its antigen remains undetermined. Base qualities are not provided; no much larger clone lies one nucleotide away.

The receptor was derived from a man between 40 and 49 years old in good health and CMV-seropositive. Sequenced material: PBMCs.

The DNA is as follows: TGTGCCAGCCAAACTAGCGGGAATTCCTACGAGCAGTACTTC. Translated, this gives CASQTSGNSYEQYF. The rearrangement joined TRBV18 to TRBJ2-7; 10 central nucleotides agree with TRBD2. The CDR3 has 14 amino acids, counting the end cysteine and phenylalanine. Only the CDR3 part of the read is kept: 42 bases, read in frame from the first base. V is pruned by 8 bases and J by 1 base, leaving 5 bases of the junction without a gene match. CDR1 and CDR2 are drawn from the germline V gene: KGHSH, LQKENI.